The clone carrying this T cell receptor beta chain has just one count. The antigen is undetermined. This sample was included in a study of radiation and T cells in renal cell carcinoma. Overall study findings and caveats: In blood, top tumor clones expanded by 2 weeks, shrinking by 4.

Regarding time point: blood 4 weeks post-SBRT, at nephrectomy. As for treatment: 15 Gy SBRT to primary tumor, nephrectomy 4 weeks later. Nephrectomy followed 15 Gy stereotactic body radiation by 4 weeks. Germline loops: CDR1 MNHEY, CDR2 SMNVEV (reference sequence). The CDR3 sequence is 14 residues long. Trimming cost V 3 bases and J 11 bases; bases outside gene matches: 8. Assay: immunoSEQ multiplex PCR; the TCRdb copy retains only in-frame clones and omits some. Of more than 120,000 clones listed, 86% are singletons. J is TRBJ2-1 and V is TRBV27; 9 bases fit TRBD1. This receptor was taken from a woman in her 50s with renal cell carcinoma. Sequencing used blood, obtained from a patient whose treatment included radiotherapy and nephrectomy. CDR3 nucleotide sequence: TGTGCCAGCAGTTTGGGGACAGGGCCCAGCAAGCAGTTCTTC. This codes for CASSLGTGPSKQFF.